Listed below are T cell receptor beta chains from one sample, sequenced in a study of OX40 agonist ivuxolimab in advanced cancers. Repertoires were generated with immunoSEQ multiplex PCR, while TCRdb's copy carries only in-frame clones and drops some. The sample has more than 60,000 clones, roughly 94% seen once. The sequencing here drew on CD4+ or CD8+ T cells sorted from blood, taken in a trial of the OX40 agonist ivuxolimab. Source of these receptors: an adult with an advanced solid tumor such as melanoma, head and neck, liver or kidney cancer. CDR3s include the opening cysteine and the closing phenylalanine or tryptophan. D genes are given only for firm matches. A row's size may be missing; if present it is once, few, many or a size class.

J	D	size	V	DNA	CDR3
TRBJ2-3	NA	few	TRBV9	TGTGCCAGCAGCGTATGGGGGACGGGGGATACGCAGTATTTT	CASSVWGTGDTQYF
TRBJ1-1	NA	few	TRBV29-1	TGCAGCGGTGAGGTTGGACGGATGAACACTGAAGCTTTCTTT	CSGEVGRMNTEAFF
TRBJ2-1	TRBD2	NA	TRBV7-2	TGTGCCATCAAGGGAGGGTCCTACAATGAGCAGTTCTTC	CAIKGGSYNEQFF
TRBJ2-1	NA	NA	TRBV28	TGTGCCAGCACGGAAGACCCTAATGAGCAGTTCTTC	CASTEDPNEQFF
TRBJ2-1	NA	NA	TRBV4-1	TGCGCCAGCAGCCGAACTCAGGGAGAGAGCAATGAGCAGTTCTTC	CASSRTQGESNEQFF
TRBJ1-5	TRBD1	NA	TRBV27	TGTGCCAGCAGTTTGACGGCAGGGGGTAATCAGCCCCAGCATTTT	CASSLTAGGNQPQHF
TRBJ1-3	TRBD1	NA	TRBV27	TGTGCCAGCAGTCCGGACAGGGGGCCGCCTGGAAACACCATATATTTT	CASSPDRGPPGNTIYF
TRBJ1-5	NA	NA	TRBV28	TGTGCCAGCAGTTTTGGACATCGACATAGCAATCAGCCCCAGCATTTT	CASSFGHRHSNQPQHF
TRBJ1-2	TRBD1	NA	TRBV5-1	TGCGCCAGCAGCATCCGGACAGGGGAAAACTATGGCTACACCTTC	CASSIRTGENYGYTF
TRBJ1-3	NA	NA	TRBV27	TGTGCCAGCAGCACAGGGAACTCTGGAAACACCATATATTTT	CASSTGNSGNTIYF
TRBJ1-1	TRBD1	NA	TRBV5-5	TGTGCCAGCAGCTCCCGGGACAGGTACACTGAAGCTTTCTTT	CASSSRDRYTEAFF
TRBJ2-1	NA	NA	TRBV5-1	TGCGCCAGCAGGGCGGCAGGGTTGTACAATGAGCAGTTCTTC	CASRAAGLYNEQFF
TRBJ2-3	NA	NA	TRBV6-6	TGTGCCAGCACCCAAGGGGATGTCAGCACAGATACGCAGTATTTT	CASTQGDVSTDTQYF
TRBJ1-6	TRBD1	NA	TRBV27	TGTGCCAGCAGTTTGTTCTTCCAGGGGGCGCTTGATTCACCCCTCCACTTT	CASSLFFQGALDSPLHF
TRBJ2-1	TRBD1	NA	TRBV7-8	TGTGCCAGCAGCCCATCGGGACAGGGGCCATACAATGAGCAGTTCTTC	CASSPSGQGPYNEQFF
TRBJ1-2	NA	NA	TRBV6-5	TGTGCCAGCAGTTACCTTTTTAACTATGGCTACACCTTC	CASSYLFNYGYTF
TRBJ1-2	TRBD1	NA	TRBV6-1	TGTGCCGGAACCGGGACAGGGAACTATGGCTACACCTTC	CAGTGTGNYGYTF
TRBJ2-7	TRBD1	NA	TRBV7-7	TGTGCTAGCAGTCCCGACAGGGTCTCCTACGAGCAGTACTTC	CASSPDRVSYEQYF
TRBJ2-7	TRBD1	NA	TRBV27	TGTGCCAGCATCCCCAGGACAGGGGGCTACGAGCAGTACTTC	CASIPRTGGYEQYF
TRBJ2-2	NA	NA	TRBV7-7	TGTGCCAGCAGCTGGACCACCGGGGAGCTGTTTTTT	CASSWTTGELFF
TRBJ2-3	NA	NA	TRBV11-2	TGTGCCAGCAGCGCTAGCGTTAGCACAGATACGCAGTATTTT	CASSASVSTDTQYF
TRBJ2-5	TRBD2	NA	TRBV5-4	TGTGCCAGCAGCTTGTCAGGGAGGGTTTCAGAGACCCAGTACTTC	CASSLSGRVSETQYF
TRBJ1-5	TRBD1	NA	TRBV6-5	TGTGCCAGCAGCTTAAGACAGGGGAATCAGCCCCAGCATTTT	CASSLRQGNQPQHF
TRBJ2-7	NA	NA	TRBV2	TGTGCCAGCAGTCCATACAGGGATCCGTACGAGCAGTACTTC	CASSPYRDPYEQYF
TRBJ2-7	NA	NA	TRBV2	TGTGCCGACTCCCGCACGCCCTCCGGCGAGCAGTACTTC	CADSRTPSGEQYF
TRBJ2-7	NA	NA	TRBV7-9	TGTGCCAGCAGCCCGAACCTTGAGGGGTACGAGCAGTACTTC	CASSPNLEGYEQYF
TRBJ1-1	TRBD1	few	TRBV19	TGTGCCAGTAGTCAGGGGGCGACTGAAGCTTTCTTT	CASSQGATEAFF
TRBJ2-1	TRBD2	once	TRBV27	TGTGCCAGCAGTTTGGGTGCGGGAGTGTCCAATGAGCAGTTCTTC	CASSLGAGVSNEQFF
TRBJ2-1	TRBD1	NA	TRBV19	TGTGCCAGCTTGGACAGGGGGCCGTACAATGAGCAGTTCTTC	CASLDRGPYNEQFF
TRBJ2-1	TRBD2	NA	TRBV10-1	TGCGCCAGCAGTGAAGTCTCGGGGGGGATTAATGAGCAGTTCTTC	CASSEVSGGINEQFF
TRBJ1-1	NA	NA	TRBV29-1	TGCAGCGTCAGGGAGGGCACTGAAGCTTTCTTT	CSVREGTEAFF
TRBJ2-1	TRBD2	NA	TRBV2	TGTGCCAGCAGTGCTAGCGGGAGGCGGGGTGGGGATGAGCAGTTCTTC	CASSASGRRGGDEQFF
TRBJ1-5	NA	once	TRBV4-1	TGCGCCAGCAGCCAAGCGCTGAATCAGCCCCAGCATTTT	CASSQALNQPQHF
TRBJ1-5	TRBD1	NA	TRBV30	TGTGCCTGGAGTGTCGACAGGGGAGATCAGCCCCAGCATTTT	CAWSVDRGDQPQHF
TRBJ1-1	NA	few	TRBV5-5	TGTGCCAGCAGCGGTGAAGTGGGTTGGACTGAAGCTTTCTTT	CASSGEVGWTEAFF
TRBJ2-2	NA	NA	TRBV5-1	TGCGCCAGCAGCTTAATTGGGGGCGGCACCGGGGAGCTGTTTTTT	CASSLIGGGTGELFF
TRBJ2-7	NA	NA	TRBV5-6	TGTGCCAGCAGCTTTCCCGGTCCGGGACTCTACGAGCAGTACTTC	CASSFPGPGLYEQYF
TRBJ2-7	NA	NA	TRBV29-1	TGCAGCGTTGTGAGTCAGGGTTTAATCGGCTACGAGCAGTACTTC	CSVVSQGLIGYEQYF
TRBJ1-6	NA	NA	TRBV27	TGTGCCAGCAGTCCCTACACGTGGGGCCCGGATGAGTACTCACCCCTCCACTTT	CASSPYTWGPDEYSPLHF
TRBJ2-7	NA	once	TRBV9	TGTGCCAGCAGCGCGCTTAGCGGCAGCTCCTACGAGCAGTACTTC	CASSALSGSSYEQYF
TRBJ1-5	NA	NA	TRBV6-5	TGTGCCAGCAGTTATGGGGGTAGCAATCAGCCCCAGCATTTT	CASSYGGSNQPQHF
TRBJ2-7	NA	NA	TRBV4-3	TGCGCCAGCAGCCCAGAGACTAGTGCCTCCTACGAGCAGTACTTC	CASSPETSASYEQYF
TRBJ1-2	NA	NA	TRBV5-8	TGTGCCAGCAGCCCGTCCCGGGACATTCTAGGTGACTATGGCTACACCTTC	CASSPSRDILGDYGYTF
TRBJ1-5	TRBD1	NA	TRBV11-2	TGTGCCAGCAGCTTAGGGCCGGGACAGGGGATACGGCAGCCCCAGCATTTT	CASSLGPGQGIRQPQHF
TRBJ2-7	TRBD1	NA	TRBV5-4	TGTGCCAGCAGCCCCGGGACAGCCCTCTACGAGCAGTACTTC	CASSPGTALYEQYF
TRBJ1-3	TRBD1	NA	TRBV10-3	TGTGCCATCAGTGAGCAGGACAGGGAGGAAATATATTTT	CAISEQDREEIYF